The 24 T cell receptor beta chains below all came from one sample that was sequenced in a study of blood T cells in healthy people across ages. Using a J-beta primer mix together with a sample-barcoded 5' primer, a second PCR was run for about 7 to 12 cycles. TCRdb analysed the 5' RACE reads with MiXCR anew, one entry per CDR3 protein. Here the sample spans roughly 1.5 million distinct CDR3 sequences, about 42% being singletons. What was sequenced was blood. The source of these receptors is a woman aged 18-29 years in good health.

The chain has TRBV7-9 and TRBJ2-5, with TRBD2 identical over 13 bases. This CDR3 spans 17 amino acids. Germline V CDR1 and CDR2: SEHNR, FQNEAQ (reference sequence). Trimming removed 5 bases from V and 5 bases from J; junction bases left unmatched: 11. In DNA form, the CDR3 reads TGTGCCAGCAGCCATGGGAGGACTAGCGGGGGAGAGGAGACCCAGTACTTC. It specifies CASSHGRTSGGEETQYF.

As concerns this clonotype: The germline gene is not matched at one end of the junction; a read error may be the cause. V usage is TRBV27 and J usage is TRBJ1-2, with 7 bases matching TRBD1. The CDR3 covers 14 residues. Germline V gene data show CDR1 as MNHEY and CDR2 as SMNVEV (reference sequence). The CDR3 DNA follows: TGTGCCACCAGTCCTACAGGGGCGGGCTATGGCTACACCTTC. It codes for CATSPTGAGYGYTF.

This clonotype was recorded a few times. Given a much more abundant clone one base away, this may be a read error. The chain links TRBV7-6 to TRBJ2-5; perhaps TRBD2 as D (5 bases). Trimming shortened V by 5 bases and J by 4 bases, and 11 bases separated the two germline ends. This CDR3 is 13 amino acids long. Germline V gene sequence: CDR1 SGHVS, CDR2 FNYEAQ. The CDR3 is CASSVVRGETQYF. The CDR3 nucleotides read TGTGCCAGCAGCGTAGTCCGGGGAGAGACCCAGTACTTC.

J is TRBJ1-5 and V is TRBV20-1; D possibly corresponds to TRBD1 (6 bases). CDR3 length: 14 residues. The V gene's germline CDR1 is DFQATT and CDR2 SNEGSKA (reference sequence). Trimming cost V 4 bases and J 3 bases, with 13 bases left between them. CDR3 DNA: TGCAGTGCTAAATGGGGGGGCCCCAATCAGCCCCAGCATTTT. Its protein is CSAKWGGPNQPQHF.

This clonotype has only a few counts. In DNA, the CDR3 is TGTGCCAGCAGCGTTACCTCTTCAGGAGGCTACACCTTC. As protein: CASSVTSSGGYTF. This sequence joins TRBV9 and TRBJ1-2; D remains unclear. CDR1 is SGDLS, CDR2 YYNGEE, per germline. The V and J ends lost 2 bases and 8 bases respectively, with 13 bases between them. This CDR3 comprises 13 residues.

The J gene is TRBJ2-7, the V gene TRBV25-1, with 7 bases that match TRBD2. The J call may not be correct, given that the DNA end is closer to TRBJ2-5. The CDR3 consists of 14 residues. Germline loops: CDR1 MGHDK, CDR2 SYGVNS. The CDR3 sequence is CASTGTGGQETQYF. CDR3 sequence (DNA): TGTGCCAGCACCGGTACGGGGGGCCAAGAGACCCAGTACTTC.

This clonotype was recorded only once. The V gene is TRBV27, the J gene TRBJ1-4; D unclear. Germline CDR1 MNHEY, CDR2 SMNVEV (reference sequence). V lost 7 bases and J 8 bases, leaving 17 bases between the germline ends. CDR3 size: 14 residues. This CDR3 is CASTPGWDREKLFF. DNA for the CDR3: TGTGCCAGCACTCCTGGCTGGGATCGCGAAAAACTGTTTTTT.

The chain employs TRBV4-3 and TRBJ1-6; perhaps TRBD1 as D (6 bases). The CDR3 has 18 amino acids. Trimming took off 3 bases at V and 0 bases at J, with 15 bases between the two ends. CDR1 and CDR2 from the germline V gene are LGHNA and YSLEER. The CDR3 here is CASSHAWTDSSYNSPLHF. For the CDR3, the DNA is TGCGCCAGCAGCCACGCATGGACGGACAGCTCCTATAATTCACCCCTCCACTTT.

This clonotype was picked up a small number of times. The J gene is TRBJ2-3, the V gene TRBV20-1; D perhaps matches TRBD1 (6 bases). V was pared by 6 bases and J by 0 bases, with 13 bases between. CDR3 length: 14 amino acids. Germline assignment: CDR1 DFQATT and CDR2 SNEGSKA (reference sequence). The CDR3 protein is CSAYRVGSTDTQYF. For the CDR3, the DNA is TGCAGTGCGTACAGGGTTGGAAGCACAGATACGCAGTATTTT.

With respect to this clonotype: Sequence at one end of the junction differs from germline and may be a read error. The chain joins TRBV27 to TRBJ1-1; D ambiguous. The CDR3 is 15 residues long. Germline V gives CDR1 MNHEY, CDR2 SMNVEV (reference sequence). CDR3: CARNKRGSMNTGAFF. The CDR3, as DNA: TGTGCCAGAAACAAGCGGGGAAGCATGAACACTGGAGCTTTCTTT.

This rearrangement joins TRBV12-3 or TRBV12-4 to TRBJ1-2; D call uncertain. V dropped 1 base and J dropped 0 bases, with 9 bases sitting between them. The CDR3 runs 15 residues. CDR3 coding DNA: TGTGCCAGCAGTTTAGTACGGGCCTCTAACTATGGCTACACCTTC. Amino acids: CASSLVRASNYGYTF.

In this sample, this clonotype turned up a few times. The chain combines TRBV6-5 with TRBJ2-3, with a weak D call TRBD1 (6 bases). The length of the CDR3 is 16 residues. Trimming left V 6 bases short and J 2 bases short, with 18 bases between. CDR1 and CDR2 from the germline V gene are MNHEY and SVGAGI. The CDR3, as DNA: TGTGCCAGCAGGCCTCTTGTCAGGGGCTACACAGATACGCAGTATTTT. Protein sequence: CASRPLVRGYTDTQYF.

The chain is built from TRBV5-6 and TRBJ2-1; 8 nucleotides align to TRBD1. V shed 3 bases and J 12 bases; nucleotides not matched to a gene: 5. CDR1 SGHDT and CDR2 YYEEEE come from the germline V gene. The CDR3 has 12 amino acids. The CDR3 protein is CASSYDRGGQFF. The CDR3 DNA reads TGTGCCAGCAGCTATGACAGGGGAGGGCAGTTCTTC.

This clonotype is a singleton in its sample. A read error is possible here, since a much larger clone lies one base away. The gene calls are TRBV3-2 and TRBJ2-7. TRBV3-2 is deemed a pseudogene. The CDR3 runs to 10 residues. This CDR3 reads CAGSRGEQYF. In DNA form, the CDR3 reads TGTGCCGGCAGCCGGGGCGAGCAGTACTTC.

A word on this clonotype: A read error may produce the germline difference seen at one junction end. J is TRBJ1-2 and V is TRBV29-1; no reliable D call. This CDR3 has 12 amino acids. Per the germline V gene, CDR1 is SQVTM and CDR2 is ANQGSEA. This CDR3 is CSVEGDTYGFTF. CDR3 nucleotide sequence: TGCAGCGTTGAAGGGGATACCTATGGCTTCACCTTC.

The chain links TRBV6-7 to TRBJ1-1; D is perhaps TRBD1 (5 bases). TRBV6-7 is an open reading frame, and its role is uncertain. The ends were cut back, 6 bases at V and 3 bases at J, with 14 bases in the middle. The CDR3 contains 14 residues. In DNA, the CDR3 is TGTGCCAGCAGCGGGACGGAGCTGTACACTGAAGCTTTCTTT. This translates into CASSGTELYTEAFF.

The chain couples TRBV4-3 to TRBJ2-3; 9 nucleotides line up with TRBD2. J was trimmed by 4 bases and V by 1 base; bases with no gene match: 18. The CDR3 totals 20 residues. Germline V gives CDR1 LGHNA, CDR2 YSLEER. The CDR3 loop is CASSQVLQGVSGGFSDTQYF. The CDR3, as DNA: TGCGCCAGCAGCCAAGTTCTACAGGGTGTTAGCGGGGGCTTCTCAGATACGCAGTATTTT.

This clonotype was picked up a small number of times. J is TRBJ1-1 and V is TRBV4-3, with D hard to call. CDR3 length: 13 residues. V was cut by 3 bases and J by 6 bases, with 11 bases left in between. From germline, CDR1 is LGHNA and CDR2 YSLEER. CDR3 nucleotide sequence: TGCGCCAGCAGCCAGGCCCGGGCAGCTGAAGCTTTCTTT. Amino acid sequence: CASSQARAAEAFF.

J is TRBJ2-1 and V is TRBV29-1; 8 bases are shared with TRBD2. The CDR3 is 14 amino acids. The germline gives CDR1 SQVTM, CDR2 ANQGSEA. After removal of 8 bases from V and 12 bases from J, the junction contained 18 bases not matched to a gene. In nucleotides, the CDR3 is TGCAGCCAAAGTACCGGGAGGGCCCGGGGTGGGCAGTTCTTC. It is translated as CSQSTGRARGGQFF.

This rearrangement joins TRBV6-5 to TRBJ2-5; the match to TRBD1 covers 9 bases. The J call may be in error: the DNA end matches TRBJ2-7 better. The CDR3 runs to 16 residues. In germline, CDR1 is MNHEY, CDR2 SVGAGI. CDR3 residues: CASSWDRDVSFGEQYF. The CDR3 nucleotides read TGTGCCAGCAGCTGGGACAGGGACGTCTCGTTTGGCGAGCAGTACTTC.

V is TRBV6-2 or TRBV6-3 and J is TRBJ1-5; the match to TRBD1 covers 7 bases. This CDR3 contains 17 residues. In germline, CDR1 is MNHEY, CDR2 SVGEGT. With 4 bases clipped from V and 4 bases from J, the junction kept 13 bases outside the gene matches. CDR3 in amino acids: CASSLFGSGTANQPQHF. In nucleotides, the CDR3 is TGTGCCAGCAGTTTATTTGGATCTGGGACAGCGAATCAGCCCCAGCATTTT.

This CDR3 reads CASSQVGVGYGYTF. The CDR3, as DNA: TGTGCCAGCAGCCAAGTCGGGGTAGGCTATGGCTACACCTTC. The chain joins TRBV4-2 to TRBJ1-2, with D unresolved. The CDR3 runs to 14 residues. Germline CDR1 LGHNA, CDR2 YNFKEQ. Trimming took 1 base from V and 4 from J, leaving 10 bases between them.

The chain is built from TRBV6-6 and TRBJ1-5; D is uncertain. The CDR3 has 14 residues. V lost 0 bases to trimming and J lost 5 bases, with 8 bases between them. Looked up from germline, CDR1 is MNHNY and CDR2 is SVGAGI (reference sequence). DNA for the CDR3: TGTGCCAGCAGTTACTCAAGTGCCGATCAGCCCCAGCATTTT. Residues: CASSYSSADQPQHF.

The chain joins TRBV20-1 to TRBJ2-1, with 7 bases lining up with TRBD2. The last part of the DNA fits TRBJ2-7 better; the J call may be wrong. There are 13 residues in the CDR3. Germline values: CDR1 DFQATT, CDR2 SNEGSKA (reference sequence). In nucleotides, the CDR3 is TGCAGTGCTGAGCGGGGCTCCTACAATGAGCAGTACTTC. Encoded protein: CSAERGSYNEQYF.